This TCR beta chain was recovered during a study of PD-L1 blockade in urothelial cancer. Assay: immunoSEQ multiplex PCR; the TCRdb copy retains only in-frame clones and omits some. This sample carries more than 60,000 clones, roughly 90% of them seen once, and the ten largest clones take roughly 12%. The CDR3 covers 13 residues. V lost 3 bases and J 6 bases, leaving 10 bases between the germline ends. The germline CDR1 and CDR2 sequences are SGHDT and YYEEEE. Regarding time point: peripheral blood 6 weeks after treatment start. The chain links TRBV5-6 to TRBJ1-5; D unresolved. This TCR derives from a man aged 55 to 69 with urothelial cancer. The specimen comprised PBMCs, sampled around atezolizumab (anti-PD-L1) treatment. CDR3 sequence reads: CASSSQSSQPQHF. CDR3 in DNA: TGTGCCAGCAGCTCCCAGTCTAGTCAGCCCCAGCATTTT.